One sample yielded the 24 T cell receptor beta chains listed below, sequenced in a study of T-cell memory formation after mild COVID-19. TCRdb re-analysed the 5' RACE reads in MiXCR, keeping a single row per CDR3 protein. Among 470,000 or so distinct CDR3 sequences listed, over 15% were seen once. The sample taken for sequencing was PBMCs or a T cell subset sorted from them (not recorded which). Receptors originate from an adult woman who had mild COVID-19 (a few samples of this study predate the infection). Cell type and time point are not known.

This clonotype turned up a few times. This chain connects TRBV12-3 or TRBV12-4 to TRBJ2-3, with D maybe TRBD2 (6 bases). The CDR3 has 16 amino acids. Trimming shortened V by 7 bases and J by 6 bases, and 23 bases separated the two germline ends. The DNA of the CDR3 is TGTGCCAGCACTACTTACCGGGACTCCACTTCGGATACGCAGTATTTT. It codes for CASTTYRDSTSDTQYF.

This clonotype has only a few counts. The chain carries TRBV30 and TRBJ2-1; TRBD2 matches at 10 bases. The trim removed 0 bases at V and 12 bases at J, leaving 8 bases unmatched. The CDR3 sequence is 14 residues long. CDR1 GTSNPN and CDR2 SVGIG come from the germline V gene (reference sequence). The CDR3 is CAWSVILAGERQFF. The CDR3 nucleotides read TGTGCCTGGAGTGTAATTCTAGCGGGAGAGCGGCAGTTCTTC.

The CDR3 DNA reads as TGTGCCAGCAGTTACGCTAGCGGGAGATGGGTTGATGAGCAGTTCTTC. It translates to CASSYASGRWVDEQFF. V usage is TRBV6-6 and J usage is TRBJ2-1; TRBD2 matches at 10 bases. V gave up 2 bases and J gave up 8 bases; unmatched junction bases: 9. This CDR3 region has 16 residues. Germline V CDR1 and CDR2: MNHNY, SVGAGI (reference sequence).

There are a few counts of this clonotype. CDR3 nucleotides: TGTGCCAGCAGCCACGGGACAGGGAGCACTGAAGCTTTCTTT. Its translation is CASSHGTGSTEAFF. This rearrangement joins TRBV3-1 to TRBJ1-1, with 9 bases lining up with TRBD1. CDR1 is LGHDT and CDR2 is YNNKEL in the germline V gene (reference sequence). There are 14 residues in the CDR3. Trimming at V came to 3 bases and at J to 4 bases, leaving 3 bases not matched to a gene.

This clonotype was observed many times. The germline gene is not matched at one end of the junction; a read error may be the cause. CDR3 in amino acids: CASSQDRGNTEAFF. CDR3 sequence (DNA): TGTGCCAGCAGCCAAGATCGAGGGAACACTGAAGCTTTCTTT. The chain carries TRBV4-3 and TRBJ1-1; D not certain. Germline assignment: CDR1 LGHNA and CDR2 YSLEER. The CDR3 length is 14 residues.

The chain employs TRBV18 and TRBJ1-5; D unresolved. CDR1 is KGHSH and CDR2 is LQKENI in the germline V gene. The length of the CDR3 is 13 residues. The V end lost 5 bases, the J end lost 5 bases, and 10 bases lay between the germline ends. The CDR3 loop reads CASSSQQDQPQHF. CDR3 coding DNA: TGTGCCAGCTCAAGTCAACAAGATCAGCCCCAGCATTTT.

The J gene is TRBJ1-5, the V gene TRBV3-1; D is perhaps TRBD1 (6 bases). Trimming pared 4 bases from V and 3 bases from J, leaving 19 bases between. Germline V gene sequence: CDR1 LGHDT, CDR2 YNNKEL (reference sequence). CDR3 length: 17 amino acids. The CDR3 region is CASSPGQYVGYNQPQHF. DNA of the CDR3: TGTGCCAGCAGCCCCGGACAGTACGTGGGGTACAATCAGCCCCAGCATTTT.

The rearrangement links TRBV15 to TRBJ2-5; maybe TRBD1 (6 bases). The V end lost 5 bases, the J end lost 0 bases, and 16 bases lay between the germline ends. The CDR3 sequence is 16 residues long. From germline, CDR1 is LNHNV and CDR2 YYDKDF (reference sequence). CDR3 amino acids: CATSPGVGGHQETQYF. Written as DNA, the CDR3 is TGTGCCACCAGCCCCGGGGTAGGGGGTCACCAAGAGACCCAGTACTTC. The whole variable domain, remainder taken from reference TRBV15 and TRBJ2-5, is DAMVIQNPRYQVTQFGKPVTLSCSQTLNHNVMYWYQQKSSQAPKLLFHYYDKDFNNEADTPDNFQSRRPNTSFCFLDIRSPGLGDTAMYLCATSPGVGGHQETQYFGPGTRLLVL.

This clonotype has more than one count but fewer than ten. CDR3 coding DNA: TGTGCCAGCAGCCGAGGACAGGGTGTAGGTCCCCTCCACTTT. Translation gives CASSRGQGVGPLHF. The chain has TRBV7-2 and TRBJ1-6; 8 nucleotides line up with TRBD1. The CDR3 covers 14 residues. V was pared by 5 bases and J by 13 bases, with 10 bases of the junction left unmatched. The germline V gene encodes CDR1 SGHTA and CDR2 FQGNSA. The whole variable domain, remainder taken from reference TRBV7-2 and TRBJ1-6, is GAGVSQSPSNKVTEKGKDVELRCDPISGHTALYWYRQSLGQGLEFLIYFQGNSAPDKSGLPSDRFSAERTGGSVSTLTIQRTQQEDSAVYLCASSRGQGVGPLHFGNGTRLTVT.

The chain carries TRBV3-1 and TRBJ2-7; 7 nucleotides align to TRBD2. Germline CDR1 and CDR2: LGHDT and YNNKEL (reference sequence). Losses at the gene ends were 9 bases for V and 1 base for J; bases not matched to a gene: 6. The CDR3 consists of 13 residues. As DNA, the CDR3 is TGTGCCAGGCCCATCGGGGGGTCCTACGAGCAGTACTTC. The encoded protein is CARPIGGSYEQYF.

V gene TRBV18 combines with J gene TRBJ1-1; D is undetermined. The CDR3 consists of 15 residues. Germline CDR1 and CDR2: KGHSH and LQKENI. V was trimmed by 0 bases and J by 1 base, leaving 9 bases between them. The CDR3 coding sequence is TGTGCCAGCTCACCACCGATCAGACCGAACACTGAAGCTTTCTTT. This sequence encodes CASSPPIRPNTEAFF.

Only a few counts were recorded for this clonotype. The chain joins TRBV27 to TRBJ2-1; D perhaps matches TRBD2 (6 bases). Trimming shortened V by 8 bases and J by 5 bases, and 10 bases separated the two germline ends. The germline CDR1 and CDR2 sequences are MNHEY and SMNVEV (reference sequence). The CDR3 loop spans 12 amino acids. The CDR3 nucleotides read TGTGCCAGCCGGGACTTGAACAATGAGCAGTTCTTC. It translates to CASRDLNNEQFF.

The sample holds a few counts of this clonotype. V gene TRBV12-3 or TRBV12-4 combines with J gene TRBJ1-5; 7 bases align to TRBD1. CDR3 size: 15 residues. V shed 2 bases and J 4 bases; nucleotides not matched to a gene: 5. DNA for the CDR3: TGTGCCAGCAGTTTAAAGGGGGCATCAAATCAGCCCCAGCATTTT. Translating it yields CASSLKGASNQPQHF.

This clonotype was counted a few times. J is TRBJ2-1 and V is TRBV4-2, with D maybe TRBD1 (5 bases). Per germline, CDR1 LGHNA and CDR2 YNFKEQ. CDR3 size: 16 residues. Between the trimmed V and J ends, which lost 2 bases and 4 bases, there was a span of 15 bases. CDR3 DNA: TGTGCCAGCAGCCAATTGGACACGCCCTTATACAATGAGCAGTTCTTC. Protein: CASSQLDTPLYNEQFF.

This clonotype was counted a few times. An end of the junction differs from the germline gene, which may be a read error. The CDR3 region has the DNA TGCAGTGCCAGAGCATTTATGGGGGAGGGTCAGCCCCAGCATTTT. The encoded protein is CSARAFMGEGQPQHF. The V and J genes are TRBV20-1 and TRBJ1-5; D is perhaps TRBD1 (5 bases). Germline-derived CDR1 and CDR2 are DFQATT and SNEGSKA (reference sequence). The CDR3 sequence is 15 residues long.

The CDR3 DNA reads TGCGCCAGCAGCGAGACCCTAGCGGGAGAGGTCTACGAGCAGTACTTC. Translating it yields CASSETLAGEVYEQYF. The genes are TRBV4-1 and TRBJ2-7, with 10 nucleotides matching TRBD2. This CDR3 contains 16 residues. Germline CDR1 and CDR2: MGHRA and YSYEKL. V shed 5 bases and J 3 bases; nucleotides not matched to a gene: 10.

This clonotype was counted only a few times. The chain joins TRBV24-1 to TRBJ2-1, with 7 bases that match TRBD2. V shed 5 bases and J 6 bases; nucleotides not matched to a gene: 12. Germline CDR1 and CDR2: KGHDR and SFDVKD. The CDR3 has 16 residues. The CDR3 region is CATSANSGGRGNEQFF. DNA of the CDR3: TGTGCCACCAGTGCCAATTCGGGGGGTAGGGGCAATGAGCAGTTCTTC.

V gene TRBV12-3 or TRBV12-4 combines with J gene TRBJ2-2, with D unresolved. The CDR3 runs to 15 residues. V gave up 3 bases and J gave up 0 bases, with 8 bases separating them. This chain's CDR3 is CASSFGRPNTGELFF. In DNA form, the CDR3 reads TGTGCCAGCAGTTTCGGACGGCCGAACACCGGGGAGCTGTTTTTT.

In this sample, this clonotype turned up a few times. The rearrangement links TRBV29-1 to TRBJ2-3; a possible D gene is TRBD2 (6 bases). V lost 4 bases to trimming and J lost 5 bases, with 10 bases between them. Germline CDR1 reads SQVTM; CDR2 reads ANQGSEA. This CDR3 has 12 residues. The chain's CDR3 is CSVGRAGDTQYF. CDR3 coding DNA: TGCAGCGTTGGGAGGGCAGGAGATACGCAGTATTTT.

In this sample, this clonotype turned up a few times. CDR3 residues: CATSDGTGYYEQYF. Written as DNA, the CDR3 is TGTGCCACCAGCGACGGGACAGGGTACTACGAGCAGTACTTC. V and J are TRBV24-1 and TRBJ2-7; 9 bases are shared with TRBD1. CDR3 length: 14 amino acids. With 7 bases clipped from V and 3 bases from J, the junction kept 6 bases outside the gene matches. Germline V gene data show CDR1 as KGHDR and CDR2 as SFDVKD.

This clonotype was counted only a few times. The chain uses TRBV20-1 and TRBJ1-3; 7 nucleotides agree with TRBD1. Germline V CDR1 and CDR2: DFQATT, SNEGSKA (reference sequence). V dropped 5 bases and J dropped 0; count of bases not matched to a gene: 7. The CDR3 covers 15 residues. The CDR3 loop reads CSALNRDSSGNTIYF. The CDR3 DNA reads TGCAGTGCTCTTAACCGGGACAGCTCTGGAAACACCATATATTTT.

The CDR3 coding sequence is TGTGCCAGCAGTTTTAAGCTAGCGGGAGCTGGGGAGCAGTTCTTC. It specifies CASSFKLAGAGEQFF. V usage is TRBV12-3 or TRBV12-4 and J usage is TRBJ2-1; 10 bases fit TRBD2. V dropped 3 bases and J dropped 10; count of bases not matched to a gene: 9. There are 15 residues in the CDR3.

V and J are TRBV4-2 and TRBJ2-2; perhaps TRBD2 as D (6 bases). The germline V gene has CDR1 LGHNA and CDR2 YNFKEQ. Deletions cut 2 bases from V and 1 base from J, with 11 bases between. There are 16 residues in the CDR3. DNA of the CDR3: TGTGCCAGCAGCCAATTTGACGGGGGGAACACCGGGGAGCTGTTTTTT. Residues: CASSQFDGGNTGELFF.

This clonotype was observed a few times. The chain links TRBV19 to TRBJ2-3; possible D gene TRBD1, 5 bases. Germline V lookup: CDR1 LNHDA, CDR2 SQIVND (reference sequence). The V end was cut by 5 bases, the J end by 4 bases, with 10 bases between. CDR3 length equals 13 residues. The CDR3 DNA follows: TGTGCCAGTAGTGGGGCTAACCCAGATACGCAGTATTTT. Translating gives CASSGANPDTQYF.